The sequence of this TCR beta chain was determined in a study of patients and donors after allogeneic stem cell transplantation. The germline gives CDR1 MGHRA, CDR2 YSYEKL. This CDR3 is 13 amino acids long. V dropped 6 bases and J dropped 4 bases, with 12 bases sitting between them. TCRdb independently ran MiXCR on the RT-PCR reads; one entry per CDR3 protein. The table records a few hundred thousand distinct CDR3 sequences, about 38% of them present only once. This sequence originates from a human donor who was either an allogeneic HSCT recipient or a stem cell or donor lymphocyte infusion donor (not recorded which). It is not recorded whose cells these are; they may come from a transplant donor. The gene calls are TRBV4-1 and TRBJ1-1; perhaps TRBD1 as D (5 bases). Sequenced input: blood, either unsorted or a sorted T cell fraction (not recorded which). CDR3 sequence reads: CASRVRGSTEAFF. DNA for the CDR3: TGCGCCAGCAGGGTGCGGGGGAGCACTGAAGCTTTCTTT.